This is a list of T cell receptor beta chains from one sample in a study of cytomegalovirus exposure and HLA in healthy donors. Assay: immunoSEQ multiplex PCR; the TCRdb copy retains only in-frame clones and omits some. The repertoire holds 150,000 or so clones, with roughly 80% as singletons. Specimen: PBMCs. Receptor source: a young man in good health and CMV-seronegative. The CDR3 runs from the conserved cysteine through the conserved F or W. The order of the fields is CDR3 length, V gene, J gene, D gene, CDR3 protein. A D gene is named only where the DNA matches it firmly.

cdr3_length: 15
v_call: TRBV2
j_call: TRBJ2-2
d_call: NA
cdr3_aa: CASSVRGRDTGELFF

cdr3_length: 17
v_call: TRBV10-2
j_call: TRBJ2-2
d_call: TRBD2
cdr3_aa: CASSDGLAGVGTGELFF

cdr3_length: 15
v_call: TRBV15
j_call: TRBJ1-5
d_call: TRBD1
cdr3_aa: CATSRVTGGGQPQHF

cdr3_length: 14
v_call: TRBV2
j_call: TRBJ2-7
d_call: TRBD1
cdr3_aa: CASSPGTGSYEQYF

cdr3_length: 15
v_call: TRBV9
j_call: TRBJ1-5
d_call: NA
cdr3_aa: CASSVGQAQNQPQHF

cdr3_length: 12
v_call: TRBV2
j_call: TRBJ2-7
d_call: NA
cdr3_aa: CASGRQGGEQYF

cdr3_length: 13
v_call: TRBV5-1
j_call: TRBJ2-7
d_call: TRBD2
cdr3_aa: CASSSKRGVEQYF

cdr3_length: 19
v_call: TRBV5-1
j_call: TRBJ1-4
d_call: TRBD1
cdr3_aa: CASSSPTGSTFATNEKLFF

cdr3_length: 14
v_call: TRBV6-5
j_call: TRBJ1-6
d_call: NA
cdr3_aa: CASSYYQNNSPLHF

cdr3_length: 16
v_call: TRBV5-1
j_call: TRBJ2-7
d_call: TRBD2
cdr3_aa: CASSLGLAGGSYEQYF

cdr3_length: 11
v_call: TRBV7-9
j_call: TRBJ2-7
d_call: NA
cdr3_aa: CASSTGYEQYF

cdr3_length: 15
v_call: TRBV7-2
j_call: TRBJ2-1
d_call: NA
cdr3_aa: CASSLTGGSSDEQFF

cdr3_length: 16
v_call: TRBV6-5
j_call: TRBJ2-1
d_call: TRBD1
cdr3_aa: CASSYTGASSYNEQFF